This TCR beta chain comes out of a study of T cell changes during pregnancy in multiple sclerosis. Generated by immunoSEQ multiplex PCR, the TCRdb table keeps only in-frame clones and is missing some. The table records roughly 80,000 clones, 93% of them present only once. The CDR3 is 15 residues long. Trimming took off 6 bases at V and 6 bases at J, with 17 bases between the two ends. Germline loops: CDR1 MNHNY, CDR2 SVGAGI (reference sequence). This clone was observed once. The clonotype originates from a female donor with multiple sclerosis, enrolled in a pregnancy study. The sample consisted of peripheral blood, taken in the second trimester of pregnancy. The chain links TRBV6-6 to TRBJ2-2; D possibly corresponds to TRBD2 (6 bases). The CDR3 loop reads CASRGWRGVPGELFF. CDR3 bases: TGTGCCAGCAGGGGCTGGCGGGGAGTCCCCGGGGAGCTGTTTTTT.